This T cell receptor (beta chain) originates from a study of blood T cell repertoires in COVID-19. Study details: Sites across the United States, Italy and Spain contributed samples from acute and convalescent COVID-19. T cells, B-cell-depleted T cells, or PBMCs provided the cDNA or gDNA that served as material.

Original data processing: Estimates of nucleated cell counts were drawn from the amplification of reference gene primers. TCRdb's copy holds only in-frame clones and misses some; the assay was immunoSEQ multiplex PCR. The V and J calls and clone size are taken from that table; D and trimming were inferred from the DNA. The sample consists of 150,000 to 200,000 clones, 88% of them appearing once. This CDR3 is built from 16 residues. The sequence derives from a human donor in a cohort sampled during active COVID-19. Sequencing used peripheral blood. The rearrangement joins TRBV21-1 to TRBJ2-5; the table's TRBD2 call for D was not verified on the DNA. TRBV21-1 is assigned pseudogene status. This chain's CDR3 is CASSKAGLAGQETQYF. Here the CDR3 DNA reads TGTGCCAGCAGCAAAGCGGGGCTAGCGGGGCAAGAGACCCAGTACTTC.